This T cell receptor beta chain is from a study of identical twins (dated by TCRdb to about 2016). With respect to the entire study: TCR alpha and beta repertoires from monozygotic twins, unrelated adults of various ages and cord blood were deep-sequenced to test whether fetal clonotypes persist. To rule out contamination, replicate twin experiments were performed at different times with different library preparation protocols. Here is what the overall study found, with its caveats: Invariant T cells such as MAIT and iNKT could partly confound zero-insertion analyses, although diverse VJ usage argued against such confounding for most clonotypes. In monozygotic twins, recombination models systematically underestimated out-of-frame TCR alpha sharing, but the models matched the sharing seen between unrelated individuals. Compared with coincidental sharing between unrelated individuals, an excess of low generation-probability sequences was observed among out-of-frame TCR alpha sequences shared between twins. Fewer insertions were carried by abundant cord blood beta clonotypes, a similar but weaker trend appeared in young adult naive repertoires, and no such trend appeared in memory repertoires. Because the same donors could not be followed over many years, the conclusions relied on cross-sectional statistical analysis. A weaker excess of twin sharing was found in beta out-of-frame sequences because the signal-to-noise ratio was lowered by fewer shared sequences.

V sheds 4 bases and J sheds 4 bases, leaving 18 bases between their ends. CDR1 and CDR2 were assigned from the germline V gene as SGHRS and YFSETQ. The CDR3 contains 16 residues, cysteine and phenylalanine counted. The entry retains the CDR3 DNA only, 48 bases that are in frame from base 1. As regards this clonotype: No cognate antigen has been identified for it. No much larger clonotype is one base removed from it; base qualities were not supplied.

Only healthy Caucasian donors were included. Three pairs of female monozygotic twins, all aged roughly 18 to 29 years, were included in the twin cohort. Positive isolation kits from Invitrogen were used to isolate the CD4+ and CD8+ T cell populations. To prepare the library, 5' RACE was applied. TCRdb names Illumina HiSeq 2000 as the instrument used. A universal primer binding site was introduced by template switching, and a unique molecular identifier was present in the final cDNA, enabling accurate counting of TCR cDNA molecules. First-strand cDNA for TCR alpha and beta chains was synthesized from specific primers in the conserved constant-segment region. To control for contamination, every cDNA library was double barcoded, receiving both a SMART-Mk sample barcode and Illumina barcodes. Two successive PCR steps introduced TruSeq adapter sequences along with Illumina sample barcodes. The Illumina HiSeq platform was used with custom primers to sequence TCR alpha and beta cDNA libraries. In the source study's methods: MiGEC was used to process raw reads and extract unique molecular identifiers, and MiXCR was used to find CDR3 positions. For each individual, recombination models were inferred using an EM algorithm with the repgenHMM and IGoR tools. Shared clonotypes were analyzed with the tcR package in R, and sharing was normalized by the product of cloneset sizes. Out-of-frame nonproductive sequences were analyzed to study raw recombination free of thymic and clonal selection effects. Clones were called with MiXCR by TCRdb after fastp trimmed the public reads at Q25, and only in-frame beta chains were retained. Each entry is one CDR3 protein sequence, shown with its most common DNA and genes. V and J calls and clone size were set by TCRdb, not the authors. The sample records 300,000 to 400,000 distinct CDR3 sequences, 10% to 15% of which are singletons. The ten largest clones add up to 7.2% of the sample.

The sample also formed part of further work on yellow fever vaccine responses in identical twins. The second paper states: The authors reported that the T cell response to vaccination in identical twins appeared partly convergent and partly personalized. Focusing on identical twins, the study followed the T cell clones that responded to the vaccine, and did so with precision.

Sequenced sample: CD8+ T cells sorted from blood. The sequence derives from a woman between 18 and 29 years old in good health. The chain is encoded by TRBV5-1 joined to TRBJ2-1, with TRBD2 perhaps the D gene, on 6 matching bases. In nucleotide form, the sequence is TGCGCCAGCAGCCCGGGACTTCCGGGTAGGTACAATGAGCAGTTCTTC. Its coded protein is CASSPGLPGRYNEQFF.